These T cell receptor beta chains were read from a single sample in a study of blood T cells in healthy people across ages. Via MiXCR, TCRdb re-called the 5' RACE reads, giving one row per CDR3 protein. The sample records 1.5 million to 2 million distinct CDR3 sequences, 49% being singletons. The source material was blood. The receptors were sampled from a woman between 35 and 50 years old in good health. The CDR3 runs from the conserved cysteine through the conserved F or W. D genes are given only for firm matches. Size is omitted from some rows. Given values are once, few, many or a class for expanded clones.

cdr3_nt: TGCAGTGCTAGCAGGGCTAGCAATCAGCCCCAGCATTTT
cdr3_aa: CSASRASNQPQHF
j_call: TRBJ1-5
clone_size: -
v_call: TRBV20-1
d_call: -

cdr3_nt: TGCAGTGCTAGCGGGGGGCAGAGCTCCTACGAGCAGTACTTC
cdr3_aa: CSASGGQSSYEQYF
j_call: TRBJ2-7
clone_size: -
v_call: TRBV20-1
d_call: -

cdr3_nt: TGTGCCAGCTCCCGAACGGGACTAGCCCCTCAGCAGTTCTTC
cdr3_aa: CASSRTGLAPQQFF
j_call: TRBJ2-1
clone_size: -
v_call: TRBV11-2
d_call: TRBD2

cdr3_nt: TGCAGCTTCGGGAGCAGGACCTACAATGAGCAGTTCTTC
cdr3_aa: CSFGSRTYNEQFF
j_call: TRBJ2-1
clone_size: -
v_call: TRBV29-1
d_call: -

cdr3_nt: TGTGCCAGCAGTTACCCAACCGGAACAGGGTTGGCGCAGTATTTT
cdr3_aa: CASSYPTGTGLAQYF
j_call: TRBJ2-3
clone_size: -
v_call: TRBV6-5
d_call: -

cdr3_nt: TGTGCCACGCTCCGCGTGGGAGGAAGCAATGAGCAGTTCTTC
cdr3_aa: CATLRVGGSNEQFF
j_call: TRBJ2-1
clone_size: few
v_call: TRBV4-2
d_call: -

cdr3_nt: TGTGCCAGCAGTGATAACAGGGGGGAGTCTGGGGCCAACGTCCTGACTTTC
cdr3_aa: CASSDNRGESGANVLTF
j_call: TRBJ2-6
clone_size: -
v_call: TRBV25-1
d_call: TRBD1

cdr3_nt: TGTGCCAGCAGCAAAGCGCCGGTGGAGCCCTACGAGCAGTACTTC
cdr3_aa: CASSKAPVEPYEQYF
j_call: TRBJ2-7
clone_size: -
v_call: TRBV21-1
d_call: -

cdr3_nt: TGCGCCAGCAGCCAAGAGGGGGGGGGCTCCTACAATGAGCAGTTCTTC
cdr3_aa: CASSQEGGGSYNEQFF
j_call: TRBJ2-1
clone_size: many
v_call: TRBV4-3
d_call: TRBD2

cdr3_nt: TGTGCCAGCAGCCAAGATGAAGAGACACTTATCGCCGGGGAGCTGTTTTTT
cdr3_aa: CASSQDEETLIAGELFF
j_call: TRBJ2-2
clone_size: -
v_call: TRBV4-2
d_call: -

cdr3_nt: TGCAGTGCTAGAGATAACCCAAGGGACAGGGGGCTGAAAGAGCAGTACTTC
cdr3_aa: CSARDNPRDRGLKEQYF
j_call: TRBJ2-5
clone_size: -
v_call: TRBV20-1
d_call: TRBD1

cdr3_nt: TGTGCCAGCAGTGATCGGGGAAGACAAAATGAGCAGTTCTTC
cdr3_aa: CASSDRGRQNEQFF
j_call: TRBJ2-1
clone_size: -
v_call: TRBV6-1
d_call: -

cdr3_nt: TGCAGTGCTAGAGATCTTACTGGGCGGATCACAGATACGCAGTATTTT
cdr3_aa: CSARDLTGRITDTQYF
j_call: TRBJ2-3
clone_size: few
v_call: TRBV20-1
d_call: -

cdr3_nt: TGTGCCAGCAGTTTACGGCTAGAGACTAGCACAGATACGCAGTATTTT
cdr3_aa: CASSLRLETSTDTQYF
j_call: TRBJ2-3
clone_size: -
v_call: TRBV28
d_call: -

cdr3_nt: TGTGCCAGCAGCTTAATCCAGAGCAGCTCCTACGAGCAGTACTTC
cdr3_aa: CASSLIQSSSYEQYF
j_call: TRBJ2-7
clone_size: few
v_call: TRBV7-9
d_call: -